The TCR beta chain under discussion was sequenced for a study of technical replicates of blood from four donors. The CDR3 is made up of 15 amino acids. The V gene's germline CDR1 is SGHDT and CDR2 YYEEEE. The V and J ends lost 0 bases and 5 bases, in that order; junction bases with no gene match: 4. Assay used: immunoSEQ multiplex PCR; TCRdb lists only in-frame clones, some missing. The sample shows tens of thousands of clones, about nine tenths of them seen only once. The receptor was derived from a human donor in good health. The chain is built from TRBV5-6 and TRBJ2-5, with TRBD2 matching 10 bases. The sample consisted of T cells isolated from PBMCs. Here the CDR3 DNA reads TGTGCCAGCAGCTTGGAGCGGGAGGGCCTCGAGACCCAGTACTTC. The encoded protein is CASSLEREGLETQYF.